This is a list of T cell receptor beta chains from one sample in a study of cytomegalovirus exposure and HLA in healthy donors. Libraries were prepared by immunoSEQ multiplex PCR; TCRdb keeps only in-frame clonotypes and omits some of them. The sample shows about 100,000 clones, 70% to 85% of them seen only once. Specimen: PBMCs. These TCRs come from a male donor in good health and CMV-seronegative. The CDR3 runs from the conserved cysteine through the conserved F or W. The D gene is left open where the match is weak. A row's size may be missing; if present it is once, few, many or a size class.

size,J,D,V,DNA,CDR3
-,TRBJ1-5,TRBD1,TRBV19,TGTGCCAGCAGAACAGGACAGGTGAATGGTCAGCCCCAGCATTTT,CASRTGQVNGQPQHF
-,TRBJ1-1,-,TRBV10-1,TGCGCCAGCAGTGAAAGGGCGGCAGGGAGGCATGAAGCTTTCTTT,CASSERAAGRHEAFF
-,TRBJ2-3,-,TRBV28,TGTGCCAGCACCCAGGTTAGCGGAAGGGGCACAGATACGCAGTATTTT,CASTQVSGRGTDTQYF
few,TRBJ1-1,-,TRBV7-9,TGTGCCAGCAGCCCCAGCGGCGGCACTGAAGCTTTCTTT,CASSPSGGTEAFF
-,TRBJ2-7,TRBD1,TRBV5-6,TGTGCCAGCAGCTTGGAACAGGGGGCTCCCGAGCAGTACTTC,CASSLEQGAPEQYF
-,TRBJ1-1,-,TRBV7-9,TGTGCCAGCAGCTTAGGGGCAGTAAACACTGAAGCTTTCTTT,CASSLGAVNTEAFF
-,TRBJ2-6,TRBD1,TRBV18,TGTGCCAGCTCACCGATTTTGGGACAGGGGCGTCCCGGGGCCAACGTCCTGACTTTC,CASSPILGQGRPGANVLTF
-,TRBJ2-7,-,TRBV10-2,TGCGCCAGCTGGACACCTACCGACTACGAGCAGTACTTC,CASWTPTDYEQYF
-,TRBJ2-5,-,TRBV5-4,TGTGCCAGCAGCCGGGAGACAGGGAAAGAGACCCAGTACTTC,CASSRETGKETQYF
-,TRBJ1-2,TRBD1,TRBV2,TGTGCCAGCAGTCTGACAGGGAGTAGTGGCTACACCTTC,CASSLTGSSGYTF
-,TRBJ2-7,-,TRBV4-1,TGCGCCAGCAGCCAGCAGGGGACCTACGAGCAGTACTTC,CASSQQGTYEQYF
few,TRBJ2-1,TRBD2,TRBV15,TGTGCCACGACGACTAGCGGGAATAACAATGAGCAGTTCTTC,CATTTSGNNNEQFF
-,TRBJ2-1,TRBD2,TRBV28,TGTGCCAGCGGGAGCGGGGGCCGGGGCAATGAGCAGTTCTTC,CASGSGGRGNEQFF
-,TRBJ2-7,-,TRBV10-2,TGCGCCAGCAGGGTCCCGGGGTACGGAGGCGAGCAGTACTTC,CASRVPGYGGEQYF
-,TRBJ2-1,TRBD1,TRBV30,TGTGCCTGGAGGGGACAGGGATCCTACAATGAGCAGTTCTTC,CAWRGQGSYNEQFF
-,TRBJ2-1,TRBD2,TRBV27,TGTGCCAGCAGATGGGACAGACAGGGGACTAGCGGCGGCTCCTACAATGAGCAGTTCTTC,CASRWDRQGTSGGSYNEQFF
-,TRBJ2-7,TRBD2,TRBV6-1,TGTGCCAGCAGTGACACTAGCGGGAGCGAGCAGTACTTC,CASSDTSGSEQYF
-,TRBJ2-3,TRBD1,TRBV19,TGTGCCAGTAGTCCAGGGGGCCGAGCAGATACGCAGTATTTT,CASSPGGRADTQYF
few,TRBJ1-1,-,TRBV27,TGTGCCAGCAGTCTGAGACAGAACACTGAAGCTTTCTTT,CASSLRQNTEAFF
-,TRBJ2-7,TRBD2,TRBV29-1,TGCAGCGCCCGTGGGTCAACTAGCGGGAGTAACTACTACGAGCAGTACTTC,CSARGSTSGSNYYEQYF